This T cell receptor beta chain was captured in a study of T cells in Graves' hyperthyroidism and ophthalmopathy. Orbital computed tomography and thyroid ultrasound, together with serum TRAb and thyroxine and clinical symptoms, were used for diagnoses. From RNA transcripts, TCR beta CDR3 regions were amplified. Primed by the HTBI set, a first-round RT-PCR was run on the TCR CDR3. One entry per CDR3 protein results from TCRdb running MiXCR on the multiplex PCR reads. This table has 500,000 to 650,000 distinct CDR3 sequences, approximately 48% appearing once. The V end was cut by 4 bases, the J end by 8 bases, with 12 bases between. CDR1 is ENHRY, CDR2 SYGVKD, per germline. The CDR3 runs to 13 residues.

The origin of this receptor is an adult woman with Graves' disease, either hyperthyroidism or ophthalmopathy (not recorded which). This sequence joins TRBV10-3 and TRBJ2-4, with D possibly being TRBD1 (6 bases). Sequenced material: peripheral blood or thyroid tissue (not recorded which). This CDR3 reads CAISGLGADIQYF. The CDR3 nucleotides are TGTGCCATCAGTGGTCTGGGGGCGGACATTCAGTACTTC.